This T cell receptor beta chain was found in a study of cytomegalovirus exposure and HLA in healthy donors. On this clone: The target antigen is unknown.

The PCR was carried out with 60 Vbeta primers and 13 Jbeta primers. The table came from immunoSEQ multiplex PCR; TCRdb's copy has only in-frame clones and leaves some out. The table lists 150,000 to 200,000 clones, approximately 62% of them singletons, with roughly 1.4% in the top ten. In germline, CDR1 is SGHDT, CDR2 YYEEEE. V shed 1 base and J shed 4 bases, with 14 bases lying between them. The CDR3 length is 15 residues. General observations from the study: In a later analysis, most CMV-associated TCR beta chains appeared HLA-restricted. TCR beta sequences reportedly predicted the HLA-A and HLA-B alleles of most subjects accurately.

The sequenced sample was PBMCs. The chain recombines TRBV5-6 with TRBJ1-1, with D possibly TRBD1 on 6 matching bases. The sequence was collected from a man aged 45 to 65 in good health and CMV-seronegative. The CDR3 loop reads CASSLFLGGGTEAFF. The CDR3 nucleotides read TGTGCCAGCAGCTTGTTTCTAGGGGGGGGCACTGAAGCTTTCTTT.